This paragraph covers one T cell receptor (beta chain) sequence. This sample was included in a study of cytomegalovirus exposure and HLA in healthy donors. PCR primers comprised 60 Vbeta and 13 Jbeta primers. Libraries were prepared by immunoSEQ multiplex PCR; TCRdb keeps only in-frame clonotypes and omits some of them. The sample lists hundreds of thousands of clones, more than 65% occurring once. V lost 4 bases to trimming and J lost 2 bases; unmatched junction nucleotides: 7. Germline V CDR1 and CDR2: MGHDK, SYGVNS. CDR3 length: 15 residues. This clonotype originated in a young man in good health and CMV-seronegative. Material for sequencing was PBMCs. The chain combines TRBV25-1 with TRBJ1-2; 7 bases align to TRBD1. CDR3 sequence (DNA): TGTGCCAGCAGTGTGGGGGCAGGGGGAAACTATGGCTACACCTTC. Amino acids: CASSVGAGGNYGYTF.